In this sample, the clone carrying this TCR beta chain turned up many times. The CDR3 is 14 amino acids. The V gene end was trimmed by 4 bases and the J gene end by 7 bases; junction bases not matched to a gene: 9. Germline assignment: CDR1 SGHVS and CDR2 FQNEAQ. The data stem from a study of CD8+ T cells in alopecia areata. RNA was extracted and reverse transcribed into cDNA as the sequencing template. The data were produced by immunoSEQ multiplex PCR, yet TCRdb's version contains in-frame clones alone and is incomplete. The sample holds under 250,000 clones, around 62% seen once. V gene TRBV7-8 combines with J gene TRBJ1-2, with 7 bases identical to TRBD1. The source was CD4+ T cells sorted from blood, collected at week 0. This TCR was sampled from a human donor with alopecia areata. In nucleotides, the CDR3 is TGTGCCAGCAGCTCGACAGGGACCCGGGGTGGCTACACCTTC. It codes for CASSSTGTRGGYTF. Combining the CDR3 with reference TRBV7-8 and TRBJ1-2 gives the whole variable domain GAGVSQSPRYKVAKRGQDVALRCDPISGHVSLFWYQQALGQGPEFLTYFQNEAQLDKSGLPSDRFFAERPEGSVSTLKIQRTQQEDSAVYLCASSSTGTRGGYTFGSGTRLTVV.